This TCR beta chain was sequenced for a study of cytotoxic CD8 clonotypes in ibrutinib-treated CLL. As for the study in general: After median roughly 68 months, approximately 14 stayed in remission, around twelve progressed; responses around 24 partial, 2 complete. On average, each sample had roughly 260,000 productive templates and tens of thousands of productive rearrangements.

The method was immunoSEQ multiplex PCR; TCRdb's version includes in-frame clones alone and lacks a portion of them. The table includes more than 140,000 clones, roughly 77% detected once. The CDR3 is 14 residues long. V was cut by 2 bases and J by 0 bases, with 10 bases left in between. The V gene's germline CDR1 is GTSNPN and CDR2 SVGIG (reference sequence). Findings of the study overall: Higher clonality was seen at ibrutinib response and a return toward baseline at progression.

This clone was seen only a few times. Antigen specificity is unknown. Here the sequenced sample was PBMCs, taken after 12 months of ibrutinib treatment. The chain has TRBV30 and TRBJ1-2; D is unclear. This TCR came from a human donor with chronic lymphocytic leukemia. This CDR3 reads CAWSLIPSNYGYTF. CDR3 coding DNA: TGTGCCTGGAGTTTGATCCCCTCTAACTATGGCTACACCTTC.